This passage covers 13 T cell receptor beta chains from one sample sequenced in a study of shared clonotypes between healthy human individuals. The method was immunoSEQ multiplex PCR; TCRdb's version includes in-frame clones alone and lacks a portion of them. Of approximately 1.5 million clones listed, 98% are singletons. Sequencing was performed on naive CD4+ T cells sorted from blood. Subset indicated: CD45RA+ positively selected. The origin of the receptors is a man under 40 in good health.

As DNA, the CDR3 is TGTGCCTTACCCATTGACGTCAATCAGCCCCAGCATTTT. It yields the protein CALPIDVNQPQHF. The genes are TRBV7-9 and TRBJ1-5; D gene unclear. Trimming pared 11 bases from V and 3 bases from J, leaving 14 bases between. The CDR3 spans 13 residues. Germline V gives CDR1 SEHNR, CDR2 FQNEAQ (reference sequence).

The V and J genes are TRBV7-2 and TRBJ2-1, with D perhaps TRBD2 (5 bases). Germline CDR1 is SGHTA and CDR2 is FQGNSA. V was pared by 3 bases and J by 0 bases, with 6 bases between. This CDR3 contains 14 residues. The DNA for the CDR3 is TGTGCCAGCAGCTTCACTAGCTCCTACAATGAGCAGTTCTTC. This gives the protein CASSFTSSYNEQFF.

The V gene is TRBV14, the J gene TRBJ2-1; D might be TRBD2 (6 bases). CDR3 size: 17 residues. Germline-derived CDR1 and CDR2 are SGHDN and FVKESK. The V and J ends lost 0 bases and 1 base respectively, with 13 bases between them. CDR3 DNA: TGTGCCAGCAGCCAAGATGGCGGGGTAGCTTCCTACAATGAGCAGTTCTTC. Protein product: CASSQDGGVASYNEQFF.

The V and J genes are TRBV5-6 and TRBJ2-1; D might be TRBD2 (6 bases). This CDR3 is 16 amino acids long. The V and J ends lost 3 bases and 8 bases respectively, with 21 bases between them. Germline V gene sequence: CDR1 SGHDT, CDR2 YYEEEE. The CDR3 protein is CASSSFRAGRSDEQFF. The CDR3 region has the DNA TGTGCCAGCAGCTCCTTTAGGGCAGGGAGGTCCGATGAGCAGTTCTTC.

CDR3 in amino acids: CASTIGLSGNTIYF. Here the CDR3 DNA reads TGTGCCAGCACGATAGGACTCTCTGGAAACACCATATATTTT. The gene calls are TRBV6-5 and TRBJ1-3, with unresolved D. CDR1 MNHEY and CDR2 SVGAGI come from the germline V gene. CDR3 length: 14 amino acids. Between the trimmed V and J ends, which lost 7 bases and 0 bases, there was a span of 10 bases.

The V gene is TRBV11-2, the J gene TRBJ2-3; 8 nucleotides line up with TRBD1. Germline V gene data show CDR1 as SGHAT and CDR2 as FQNNGV. V lost 4 bases and J lost 0; bases outside the gene matches: 3. CDR3 length equals 15 residues. In DNA, the CDR3 is TGTGCCAGCAGCTCCGGGACAGGCAGCACAGATACGCAGTATTTT. It encodes CASSSGTGSTDTQYF.

V and J are TRBV5-6 and TRBJ2-2; D is possibly TRBD2 (6 bases). The germline V gene has CDR1 SGHDT and CDR2 YYEEEE. Between the trimmed V and J ends, which lost 1 base and 4 bases, there was a span of 14 bases. The CDR3 loop spans 16 amino acids. CDR3 in amino acids: CASSLPRGGVTGELFF. For the CDR3, the DNA is TGTGCCAGCAGCTTGCCGAGGGGCGGGGTCACCGGGGAGCTGTTTTTT. Together with reference TRBV5-6 and TRBJ2-2, the CDR3 gives the full variable domain: DAGVTQSPTHLIKTRGQQVTLRCSPKSGHDTVSWYQQALGQGPQFIFQYYEEEERQRGNFPDRFSGHQFPNYSSELNVNALLLGDSALYLCASSLPRGGVTGELFFGEGSRLTVL.

The chain uses TRBV19 and TRBJ1-4; weak D call: TRBD1 (6 bases). V lost 9 bases to trimming and J lost 2 bases, with 19 bases between them. The CDR3 contains 16 residues. Germline CDR1 is LNHDA and CDR2 is SQIVND (reference sequence). This CDR3 is CASDTGRRWTNEKLFF. CDR3 bases: TGTGCCAGCGACACAGGGAGGCGTTGGACTAATGAAAAACTGTTTTTT.

The chain joins TRBV19 to TRBJ1-5, with 7 bases that match TRBD1. Unmatched junction bases numbered 14, after V lost 1 base and J lost 5 bases. This CDR3 is 18 amino acids long. CDR1 is LNHDA, CDR2 SQIVND, per germline (reference sequence). CDR3 in DNA: TGTGCCAGTAGTATAGGAAGGGGGCGGATGGGTCAGGATCAGCCCCAGCATTTT. It codes for CASSIGRGRMGQDQPQHF.

Of note for this clone: Within the sample, other DNA sequences also encode this same CDR3. This chain connects TRBV5-4 to TRBJ2-7; TRBD2 aligns across 8 bases. In germline, CDR1 is SGHNT, CDR2 YYREEE (reference sequence). This CDR3 has 15 residues. With 4 bases clipped from V and 1 base from J, the junction kept 7 bases outside the gene matches. Written as DNA, the CDR3 is TGTGCCAGCAGCCTGGGCGTAGCGGGATCCTACGAGCAGTACTTC. Translating gives CASSLGVAGSYEQYF.

The rearrangement joins TRBV7-2 to TRBJ2-7; D is possibly TRBD1 or TRBD2 (5 bases each). V lost 3 bases and J 3 bases, leaving 18 bases between the germline ends. Germline V CDR1 and CDR2: SGHTA, FQGNSA. The CDR3 loop spans 16 amino acids. CDR3 bases: TGTGCCAGCAGCTTTCATACGGGACCTGTGGGCTACGAGCAGTACTTC. Translated, it gives CASSFHTGPVGYEQYF.

The chain is built from TRBV4-3 and TRBJ2-3; tentative D call: TRBD1 (5 bases). This CDR3 is 20 amino acids long. V lost 0 bases and J 0 bases, leaving 22 bases between the germline ends. Germline V gene data show CDR1 as LGHNA and CDR2 as YSLEER. The CDR3 here is CASSQEPRGWSTVSTDTQYF. In DNA form, the CDR3 reads TGCGCCAGCAGCCAAGAACCCCGAGGCTGGTCGACAGTTAGCACAGATACGCAGTATTTT.

The chain links TRBV4-1 to TRBJ1-5; a possible D gene is TRBD1 (5 bases). Germline V lookup: CDR1 MGHRA, CDR2 YSYEKL. This CDR3 has 16 amino acids. Between the trimmed V and J ends, which lost 2 bases and 0 bases, there was a span of 11 bases. The CDR3 loop is CASSQQQVGSNQPQHF. DNA for the CDR3: TGCGCCAGCAGCCAACAACAGGTTGGTAGCAATCAGCCCCAGCATTTT.